The present T cell receptor (beta chain) was sequenced within a study of OX40 agonist ivuxolimab in advanced cancers. Study-wide findings and caveats: The expanded peripheral T cells' antigen specificity was not determined. Clonal expansion in partial responders at 0.1-3.0 mg/kg ranked among the lowest.

Profiled with immunoSEQ multiplex PCR; TCRdb holds only in-frame clones, not every one. The data show 60,000 to 75,000 clones, with approximately 86% seen just once and around 5.1% held by the top ten. This clone was recorded a few times. What it recognizes is unknown. Germline V CDR1 and CDR2: MNHEY, SVGAGI. Trimming took off 6 bases at V and 5 bases at J, with 17 bases between the two ends. This CDR3 has 15 residues. The TCR sequence derives from an adult with an advanced solid tumor such as melanoma, head and neck, liver or kidney cancer. The V and J genes are TRBV6-5 and TRBJ2-1, with D possibly matching TRBD2 (6 bases). The sample was CD4+ or CD8+ T cells sorted from blood, taken in a trial of the OX40 agonist ivuxolimab. CDR3 region: CASSEGLAYHNEQFF. The CDR3 region has the DNA TGTGCCAGCAGCGAGGGGCTAGCGTACCACAATGAGCAGTTCTTC.